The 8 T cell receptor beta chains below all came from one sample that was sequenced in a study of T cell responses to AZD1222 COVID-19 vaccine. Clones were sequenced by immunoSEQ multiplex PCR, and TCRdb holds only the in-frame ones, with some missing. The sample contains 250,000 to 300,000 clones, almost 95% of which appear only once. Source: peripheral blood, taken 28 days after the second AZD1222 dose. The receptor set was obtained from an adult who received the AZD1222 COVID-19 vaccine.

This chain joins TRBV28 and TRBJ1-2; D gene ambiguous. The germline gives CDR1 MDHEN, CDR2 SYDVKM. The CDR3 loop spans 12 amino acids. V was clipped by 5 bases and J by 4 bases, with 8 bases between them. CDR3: CASSRTAYGYTF. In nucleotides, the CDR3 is TGTGCCAGCAGTCGGACCGCCTATGGCTACACCTTC.

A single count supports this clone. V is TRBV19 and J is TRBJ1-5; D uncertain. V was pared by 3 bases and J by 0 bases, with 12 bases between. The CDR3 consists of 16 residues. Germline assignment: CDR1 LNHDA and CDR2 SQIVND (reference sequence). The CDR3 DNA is TGTGCCAGTAGTATCTTTAGGTCCTATAGCAATCAGCCCCAGCATTTT. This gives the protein CASSIFRSYSNQPQHF.

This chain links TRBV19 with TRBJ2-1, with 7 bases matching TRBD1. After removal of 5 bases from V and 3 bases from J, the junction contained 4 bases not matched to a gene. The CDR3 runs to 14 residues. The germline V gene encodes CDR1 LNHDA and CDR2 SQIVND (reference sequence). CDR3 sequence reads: CASSLRQGYNEQFF. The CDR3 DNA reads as TGTGCCAGTAGTCTTCGACAGGGCTACAATGAGCAGTTCTTC.

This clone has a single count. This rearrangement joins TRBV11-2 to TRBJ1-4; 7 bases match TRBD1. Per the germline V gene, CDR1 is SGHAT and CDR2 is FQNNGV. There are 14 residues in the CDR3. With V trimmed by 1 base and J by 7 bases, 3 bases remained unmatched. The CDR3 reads CASSLVDRTEKLFF. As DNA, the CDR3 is TGTGCCAGCAGCTTAGTGGACAGGACTGAAAAACTGTTTTTT.

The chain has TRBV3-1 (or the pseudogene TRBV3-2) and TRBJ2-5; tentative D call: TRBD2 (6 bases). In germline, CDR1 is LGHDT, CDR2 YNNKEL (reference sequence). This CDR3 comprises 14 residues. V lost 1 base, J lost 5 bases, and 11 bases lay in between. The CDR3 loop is CASSQGSGRETQYF. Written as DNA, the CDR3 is TGTGCCAGCAGCCAAGGGTCAGGGAGGGAGACCCAGTACTTC.

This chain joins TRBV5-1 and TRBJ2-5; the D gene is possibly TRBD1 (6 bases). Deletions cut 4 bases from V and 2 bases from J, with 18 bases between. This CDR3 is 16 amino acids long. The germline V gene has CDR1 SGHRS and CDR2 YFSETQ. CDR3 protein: CASSTATGQRQETQYF. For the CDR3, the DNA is TGCGCCAGCAGCACAGCAACCGGACAGAGACAAGAGACCCAGTACTTC.

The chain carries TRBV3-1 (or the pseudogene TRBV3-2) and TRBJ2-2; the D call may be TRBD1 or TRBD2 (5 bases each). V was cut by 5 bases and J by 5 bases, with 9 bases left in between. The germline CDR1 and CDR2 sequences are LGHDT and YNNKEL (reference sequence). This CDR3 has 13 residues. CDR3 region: CASSFRETGELFF. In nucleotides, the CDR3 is TGTGCCAGCAGCTTCAGGGAGACCGGGGAGCTGTTTTTT.

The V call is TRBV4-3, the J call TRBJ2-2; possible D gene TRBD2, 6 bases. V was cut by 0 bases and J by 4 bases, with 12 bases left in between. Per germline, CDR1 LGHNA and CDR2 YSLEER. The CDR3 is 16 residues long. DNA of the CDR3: TGCGCCAGCAGCCAAGATGGAGGGAGGTCCACCGGGGAGCTGTTTTTT. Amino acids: CASSQDGGRSTGELFF.